The next 28 T cell receptor beta chains were all read from a single sample in a study of cytomegalovirus exposure and HLA in healthy donors. Sequencing used immunoSEQ multiplex PCR; TCRdb keeps in-frame clones, though not all of them. The sample has some 170,000 clones; about 89% are singletons. Sequencing used PBMCs. The source of these receptors is a man aged 18 to 29 in good health and CMV-seropositive.

V gene TRBV7-2 combines with J gene TRBJ1-2, with TRBD1 matching 7 bases. Germline V gene lookup returns CDR1 SGHTA and CDR2 FQGNSA. V was pared by 5 bases and J by 1 base, with 4 bases of the junction left unmatched. This CDR3 region has 14 residues. The DNA for the CDR3 is TGTGCCAGCAGCCTGGGACAGTATAACTATGGCTACACCTTC. Amino acids: CASSLGQYNYGYTF.

This clone was recorded once. The chain couples TRBV28 to TRBJ2-2; the D gene is possibly TRBD1 (5 bases). V gave up 7 bases and J gave up 4 bases, with 19 bases separating them. The CDR3 extends over 16 amino acids. The V gene's germline CDR1 is MDHEN and CDR2 SYDVKM. CDR3 DNA sequence: TGTGCCAGCACCCCCAGTAACTCAGGGTCCACCGGGGAGCTGTTTTTT. It is translated as CASTPSNSGSTGELFF.

V and J are TRBV7-9 and TRBJ2-1; D possibly corresponds to TRBD2 (6 bases). The CDR3 has 17 residues. Trimming shortened V by 2 bases and J by 6 bases, and 20 bases separated the two germline ends. Per the germline V gene, CDR1 is SEHNR and CDR2 is FQNEAQ (reference sequence). In DNA, the CDR3 is TGTGCCAGCAGCTTATCGAATCGTGTAGGAGGGGCCAATGAGCAGTTCTTC. It translates to CASSLSNRVGGANEQFF.

This clone was counted ten times or more. This chain joins TRBV7-2 and TRBJ2-7; 11 positions agree with TRBD2. The CDR3 loop spans 18 amino acids. V lost 4 bases to trimming and J lost 0 bases; unmatched junction nucleotides: 11. Germline V gene sequence: CDR1 SGHTA, CDR2 FQGNSA. The CDR3 nucleotides read TGTGCCAGCAGCTCCGCCCTTCACGGGACTAGCGGCTCCTACGAGCAGTACTTC. Translating it yields CASSSALHGTSGSYEQYF.

The chain joins TRBV5-6 to TRBJ2-1, with 7 bases fitting TRBD2. The length of the CDR3 is 17 residues. The germline gives CDR1 SGHDT, CDR2 YYEEEE. Trimming took 4 bases from V and 5 from J; bases not matched to a gene: 15. This CDR3 is CASSPTRRRLADNEQFF. CDR3 sequence (DNA): TGTGCCAGCAGCCCAACCCGCCGTAGACTAGCAGACAATGAGCAGTTCTTC. The full variable domain, with the rest looked up from reference TRBV5-6 and TRBJ2-1, is DAGVTQSPTHLIKTRGQQVTLRCSPKSGHDTVSWYQQALGQGPQFIFQYYEEEERQRGNFPDRFSGHQFPNYSSELNVNALLLGDSALYLCASSPTRRRLADNEQFFGPGTRLTVL.

V and J are TRBV7-2 and TRBJ2-3; 8 bases fit TRBD2. V dropped 2 bases and J dropped 4; count of bases not matched to a gene: 5. The CDR3 is 15 residues long. Germline lookup yields CDR1 SGHTA and CDR2 FQGNSA. This CDR3 reads CASSLFPGLADTQYF. Written as DNA, the CDR3 is TGTGCCAGCAGCTTATTTCCGGGACTAGCAGATACGCAGTATTTT.

The count of this clone is one. The rearrangement uses TRBV4-1 and TRBJ1-1, with a possible D match to TRBD1 (5 bases). V was trimmed by 1 base and J by 2 bases, leaving 14 bases between them. The CDR3 loop spans 16 amino acids. In germline, CDR1 is MGHRA, CDR2 YSYEKL. The CDR3 protein is CASSQASAGLNTEAFF. The CDR3 bases are TGCGCCAGCAGCCAAGCCTCGGCAGGGCTTAACACTGAAGCTTTCTTT.

V and J are TRBV7-8 and TRBJ2-1; 8 nucleotides match TRBD1. This CDR3 is built from 17 residues. Per the germline V gene, CDR1 is SGHVS and CDR2 is FQNEAQ. Trimming removed 5 bases from V and 0 bases from J; junction bases left unmatched: 9. In DNA form, the CDR3 reads TGTGCCAGCAGCCCTCGACAGGGGCTCAACTCCTACAATGAGCAGTTCTTC. It encodes CASSPRQGLNSYNEQFF.

V usage is TRBV29-1 and J usage is TRBJ2-7; 7 positions match TRBD1. The CDR3 is 12 amino acids. Trimming at V came to 6 bases and at J to 7 bases, leaving 9 bases not matched to a gene. The germline CDR1 and CDR2 sequences are SQVTM and ANQGSEA. CDR3 sequence reads: CSVSGTVGEQYF. CDR3 coding DNA: TGCAGCGTCTCCGGGACAGTTGGTGAGCAGTACTTC.

V usage is TRBV27 and J usage is TRBJ2-4; tentative D call: TRBD2 (6 bases). This CDR3 is built from 15 residues. Germline CDR1 MNHEY, CDR2 SMNVEV (reference sequence). Trimming took off 4 bases at V and 0 bases at J, with 10 bases between the two ends. The CDR3, as DNA: TGTGCCAGCAGTTCGGGAGTTCTAGCCAAAAACATTCAGTACTTC. It yields the protein CASSSGVLAKNIQYF.

The chain carries TRBV15 and TRBJ1-2; 9 positions agree with TRBD1. Germline-derived CDR1 and CDR2 are LNHNV and YYDKDF (reference sequence). The CDR3 is made up of 14 amino acids. V shed 4 bases, J shed 1 base, and the junction held 1 base outside the gene matches. The DNA for the CDR3 is TGTGCCACCAGCAAGGGACAGGGTAACTATGGCTACACCTTC. Translated, it gives CATSKGQGNYGYTF.

The chain combines TRBV30 with TRBJ2-3, with D tentatively TRBD1 (6 bases). This CDR3 comprises 17 residues. V lost 3 bases and J 4 bases, leaving 23 bases between the germline ends. Germline assignment: CDR1 GTSNPN and CDR2 SVGIG (reference sequence). The CDR3 loop reads CAWRSRRAGAGADTQYF. The CDR3 DNA reads TGTGCCTGGAGAAGTCGACGTGCAGGGGCTGGAGCAGATACGCAGTATTTT.

This chain joins TRBV28 and TRBJ1-1; 7 bases match TRBD1. The CDR3 covers 14 residues. Losses at the gene ends were 4 bases for V and 4 bases for J; bases not matched to a gene: 6. Germline assignment: CDR1 MDHEN and CDR2 SYDVKM. The CDR3 sequence: CASSSYRGSTEAFF. In nucleotides, the CDR3 is TGTGCCAGCAGTTCGTACAGGGGAAGCACTGAAGCTTTCTTT.

The sample holds a few counts of this clone. The chain recombines TRBV7-9 with TRBJ2-7, with D maybe TRBD2 (5 bases). The CDR3 has 13 amino acids. From germline, CDR1 is SEHNR and CDR2 FQNEAQ (reference sequence). V was trimmed by 5 bases and J by 10 bases, leaving 18 bases between them. The CDR3: CASSPPLDSAQYF. DNA of the CDR3: TGTGCCAGCAGCCCTCCGTTGGATAGCGCACAGTACTTC.

The gene calls are TRBV27 and TRBJ2-4, with a tentative D call TRBD2 (7 bases). Germline values: CDR1 MNHEY, CDR2 SMNVEV (reference sequence). Trimming took 5 bases from V and 0 from J, leaving 26 bases between them. This CDR3 comprises 20 residues. CDR3 residues: CASSPASRRGLFLAKNIQYF. The CDR3 DNA reads as TGTGCCAGCAGTCCCGCTAGTAGGCGGGGGCTCTTCCTAGCCAAAAACATTCAGTACTTC.

This chain joins TRBV5-1 and TRBJ2-5; 7 nucleotides line up with TRBD1. Germline loops: CDR1 SGHRS, CDR2 YFSETQ. Trimming cost V 3 bases and J 1 base; bases outside gene matches: 6. This CDR3 comprises 15 residues. The CDR3 here is CASSYGTVLQETQYF. In DNA form, the CDR3 reads TGCGCCAGCAGCTACGGGACAGTTCTCCAAGAGACCCAGTACTTC.

CDR3 amino acids: CASSPRTATSYEQYF. CDR3 DNA sequence: TGCGCCAGCAGCCCCCGGACAGCAACCTCCTACGAGCAGTACTTC. V is TRBV5-1 and J is TRBJ2-7; tentative D call: TRBD1 (6 bases). Trimming left V 4 bases short and J 0 bases short, with 14 bases between. The CDR3 runs to 15 residues. The germline gives CDR1 SGHRS, CDR2 YFSETQ.

This clone has a handful of counts. The chain has TRBV4-3 and TRBJ2-5, with TRBD2 matching over 13 bases. CDR1 is LGHNA, CDR2 YSLEER, per germline. V gave up 2 bases and J gave up 2 bases; unmatched junction bases: 11. The CDR3 is made up of 19 amino acids. CDR3 sequence (DNA): TGCGCCAGCAGCCAATTTCCGAGAGGACTAGCGGGGGTTCAAGAGACCCAGTACTTC. It codes for CASSQFPRGLAGVQETQYF.

In DNA, the CDR3 is TGTGCCAGTAGTATTGCCCTAGCGGACGGCACAGATACGCAGTATTTT. Amino acid sequence: CASSIALADGTDTQYF. The chain uses TRBV19 and TRBJ2-3; 7 bases are a match to TRBD2. The CDR3 contains 16 residues. CDR1 LNHDA and CDR2 SQIVND come from the germline V gene (reference sequence). Losses at the gene ends were 3 bases for V and 1 base for J; bases not matched to a gene: 7.

In its sample, this clone was seen a few times. The chain carries TRBV5-1 and TRBJ1-2; D ambiguous. CDR1 is SGHRS, CDR2 YFSETQ, per germline. The CDR3 extends over 13 amino acids. Trimming cost V 0 bases and J 2 bases, with 5 bases left between them. The chain's CDR3 is CASSLDRNYGYTF. The CDR3 nucleotides read TGCGCCAGCAGCTTGGACAGAAACTATGGCTACACCTTC.

The table lists this clone with a few counts. V gene TRBV15 combines with J gene TRBJ1-1; D gene unclear. Germline V gives CDR1 LNHNV, CDR2 YYDKDF (reference sequence). Between the trimmed V and J ends, which lost 4 bases and 1 base, there was a span of 10 bases. The CDR3 is made up of 14 amino acids. CDR3 nucleotide sequence: TGTGCCACCAGCATCCCGGCGGCGAACACTGAAGCTTTCTTT. It specifies CATSIPAANTEAFF.

This clone was counted a few times. The J gene is TRBJ1-2, the V gene TRBV7-9; weak D call: TRBD1 (5 bases). The V end was cut by 5 bases, the J end by 4 bases, with 14 bases between. The V gene's germline CDR1 is SEHNR and CDR2 FQNEAQ (reference sequence). The CDR3 is made up of 14 amino acids. CDR3 DNA sequence: TGTGCCAGCAGCCCAGGGCAGGAGCGCTATGGCTACACCTTC. It yields the protein CASSPGQERYGYTF.

The CDR3 loop reads CSVGEVSGYGYTF. The CDR3 DNA is TGCAGCGTTGGTGAGGTTAGCGGCTATGGCTACACCTTC. This chain connects TRBV29-1 to TRBJ1-2; D not resolved. The V and J ends lost 4 bases and 4 bases respectively, with 13 bases between them. The CDR3 extends over 13 amino acids. Germline CDR1 reads SQVTM; CDR2 reads ANQGSEA.

The chain employs TRBV19 and TRBJ1-1, with D maybe TRBD1 (5 bases). The CDR3 has 13 amino acids. Germline CDR1 reads LNHDA; CDR2 reads SQIVND (reference sequence). Trimming removed 0 bases at V and 5 bases at J, with 7 bases between. The CDR3 nucleotides are TGTGCCAGTAGTATAGACAGGGAAACTGAAGCTTTCTTT. It specifies CASSIDRETEAFF.

The chain combines TRBV7-3 with TRBJ1-6; D is uncertain. The length of the CDR3 is 16 residues. The germline V and J ends were trimmed by 1 base and 0 bases, with 7 bases remaining between them. Germline V lookup: CDR1 SGHTA, CDR2 FQGTGA. CDR3 bases: TGTGCCAGCAGCTTAAATATGGCCTCCTATAATTCACCCCTCCACTTT. Translated: CASSLNMASYNSPLHF.

Comment on this clone: At one of its ends the junction is not consistent with the germline gene, which may arise from a read error. This chain links TRBV2 with TRBJ2-6; D gene unclear. The CDR3 is 16 amino acids. In germline, CDR1 is SNHLY, CDR2 FYNNEI. The CDR3 is CASREGQRAGANVLTF. The CDR3 nucleotides are TGTGCCAGCAGGGAAGGGCAGCGCGCCGGGGCCAACGTCCTGACTTTC.

The chain is built from TRBV5-1 and TRBJ2-5; tentatively, D is TRBD1 (5 bases). CDR1 and CDR2 (germline): SGHRS, YFSETQ. V was cut by 6 bases and J by 2 bases, with 11 bases left in between. The CDR3 length is 13 residues. The CDR3 protein is CASNRQPQETQYF. As DNA, the CDR3 is TGCGCCAGCAACCGACAGCCGCAAGAGACCCAGTACTTC.

The chain uses TRBV9 and TRBJ2-1, with D uncertain. The CDR3 consists of 13 residues. The V gene's germline CDR1 is SGDLS and CDR2 YYNGEE. The ends were cut back, 0 bases at V and 6 bases at J, with 7 bases in the middle. The CDR3 loop is CASSVVGTNEQFF. CDR3 coding DNA: TGTGCCAGCAGCGTAGTGGGCACCAATGAGCAGTTCTTC.